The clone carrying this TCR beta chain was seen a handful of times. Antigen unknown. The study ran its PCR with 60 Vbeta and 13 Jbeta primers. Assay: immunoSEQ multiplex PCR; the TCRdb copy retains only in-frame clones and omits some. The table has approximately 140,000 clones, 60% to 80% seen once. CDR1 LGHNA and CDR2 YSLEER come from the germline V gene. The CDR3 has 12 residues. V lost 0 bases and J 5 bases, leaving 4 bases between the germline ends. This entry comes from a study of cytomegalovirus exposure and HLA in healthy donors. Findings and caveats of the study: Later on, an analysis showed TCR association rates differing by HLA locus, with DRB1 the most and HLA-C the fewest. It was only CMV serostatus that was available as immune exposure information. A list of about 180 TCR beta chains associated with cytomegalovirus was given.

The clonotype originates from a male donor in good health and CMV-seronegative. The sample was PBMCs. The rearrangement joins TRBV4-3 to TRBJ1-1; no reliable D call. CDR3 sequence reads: CASSQDSTEAFF. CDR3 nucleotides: TGCGCCAGCAGCCAAGATTCGACTGAAGCTTTCTTT.